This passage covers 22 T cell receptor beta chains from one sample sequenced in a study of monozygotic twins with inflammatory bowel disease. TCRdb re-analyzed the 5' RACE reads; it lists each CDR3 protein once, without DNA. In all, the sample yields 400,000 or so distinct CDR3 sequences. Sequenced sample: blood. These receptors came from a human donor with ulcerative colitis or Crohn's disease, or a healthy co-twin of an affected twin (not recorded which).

The CDR3: CASSWDIYNEQFF. The V call is TRBV5-1, the J call TRBJ2-1. CDR3 size: 13 residues. Germline-derived CDR1 and CDR2 are SGHRS and YFSETQ.

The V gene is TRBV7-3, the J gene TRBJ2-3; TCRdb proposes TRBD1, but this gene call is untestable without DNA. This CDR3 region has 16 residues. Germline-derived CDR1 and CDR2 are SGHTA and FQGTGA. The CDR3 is CASSSGGVAGADTQYF.

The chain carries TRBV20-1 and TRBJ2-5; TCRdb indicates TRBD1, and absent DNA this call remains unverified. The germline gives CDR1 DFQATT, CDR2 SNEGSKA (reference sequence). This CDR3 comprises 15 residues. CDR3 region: CSARMPGGVVETQYF.

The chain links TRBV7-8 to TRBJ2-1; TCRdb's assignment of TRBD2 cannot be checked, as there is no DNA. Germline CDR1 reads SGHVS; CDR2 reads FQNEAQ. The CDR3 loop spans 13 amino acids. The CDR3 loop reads CASSPGLEYSEFF.

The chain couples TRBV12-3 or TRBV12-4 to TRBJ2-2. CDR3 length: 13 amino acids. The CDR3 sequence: CASSQSGTGELFF.

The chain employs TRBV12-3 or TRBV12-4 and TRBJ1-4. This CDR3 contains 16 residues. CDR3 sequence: CASSLALVAGNEKLFF.

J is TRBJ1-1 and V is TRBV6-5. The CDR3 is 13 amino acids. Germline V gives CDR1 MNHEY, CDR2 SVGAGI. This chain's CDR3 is CASSYYRGGEAFF.

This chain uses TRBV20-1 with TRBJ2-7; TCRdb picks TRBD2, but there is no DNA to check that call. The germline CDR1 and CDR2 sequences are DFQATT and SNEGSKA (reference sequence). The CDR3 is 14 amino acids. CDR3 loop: CSAARPPRGYEQYF.

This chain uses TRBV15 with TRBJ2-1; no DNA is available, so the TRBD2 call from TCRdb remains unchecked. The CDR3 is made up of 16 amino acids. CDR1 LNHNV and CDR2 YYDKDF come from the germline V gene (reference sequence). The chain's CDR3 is CATSISPLRTNNEQFF.

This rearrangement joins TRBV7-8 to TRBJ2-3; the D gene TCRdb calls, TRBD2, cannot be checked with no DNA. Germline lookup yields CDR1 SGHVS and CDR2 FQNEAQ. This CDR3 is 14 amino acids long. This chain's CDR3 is CASSSRDFTDTQYF.

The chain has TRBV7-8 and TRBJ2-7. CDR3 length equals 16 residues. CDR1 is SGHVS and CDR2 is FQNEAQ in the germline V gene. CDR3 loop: CASSLRPHQSSYEQYF.

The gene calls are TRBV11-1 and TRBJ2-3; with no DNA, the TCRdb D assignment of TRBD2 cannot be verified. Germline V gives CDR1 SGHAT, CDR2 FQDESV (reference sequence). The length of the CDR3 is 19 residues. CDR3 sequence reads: CASSTGGEILRPSTDTQYF.

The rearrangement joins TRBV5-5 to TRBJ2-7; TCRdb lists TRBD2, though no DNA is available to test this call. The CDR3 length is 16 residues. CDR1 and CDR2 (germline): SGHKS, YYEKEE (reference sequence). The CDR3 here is CASSPGTSPSAYEQYF.

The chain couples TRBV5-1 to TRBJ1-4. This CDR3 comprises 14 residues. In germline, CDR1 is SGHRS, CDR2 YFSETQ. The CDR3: CASSITATNEKLFF.

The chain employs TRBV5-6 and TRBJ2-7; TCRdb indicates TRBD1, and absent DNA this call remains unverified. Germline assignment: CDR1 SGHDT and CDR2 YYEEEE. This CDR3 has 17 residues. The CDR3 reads CASSSGTQGHKTYEQYF.

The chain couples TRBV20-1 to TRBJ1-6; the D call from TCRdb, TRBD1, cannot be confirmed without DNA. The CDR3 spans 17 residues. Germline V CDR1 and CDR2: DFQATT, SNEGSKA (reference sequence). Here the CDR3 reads CSARDLTGTGENSPLHF.

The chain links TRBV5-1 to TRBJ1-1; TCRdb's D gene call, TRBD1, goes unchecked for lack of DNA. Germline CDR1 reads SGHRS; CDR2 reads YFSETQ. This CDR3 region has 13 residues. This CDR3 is CASSGTVNTEAFF.

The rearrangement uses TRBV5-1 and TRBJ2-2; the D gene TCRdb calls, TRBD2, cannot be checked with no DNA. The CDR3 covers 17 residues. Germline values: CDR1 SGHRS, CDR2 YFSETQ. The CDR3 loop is CASSPELSGTNTGELFF.

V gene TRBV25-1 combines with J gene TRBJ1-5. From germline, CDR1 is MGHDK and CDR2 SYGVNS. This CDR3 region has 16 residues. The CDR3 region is CASSDSFGDSNQPQHF.

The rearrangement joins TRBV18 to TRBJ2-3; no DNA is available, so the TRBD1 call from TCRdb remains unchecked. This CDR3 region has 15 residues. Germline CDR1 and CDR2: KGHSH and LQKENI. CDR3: CASSLRTASTDTQYF.

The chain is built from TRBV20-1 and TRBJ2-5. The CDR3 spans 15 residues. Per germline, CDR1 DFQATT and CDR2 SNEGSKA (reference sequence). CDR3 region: CSARAAATEQETQYF.

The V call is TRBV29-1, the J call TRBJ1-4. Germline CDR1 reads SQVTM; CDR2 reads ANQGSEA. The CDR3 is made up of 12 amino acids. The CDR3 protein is CSGRVTNENLFF.